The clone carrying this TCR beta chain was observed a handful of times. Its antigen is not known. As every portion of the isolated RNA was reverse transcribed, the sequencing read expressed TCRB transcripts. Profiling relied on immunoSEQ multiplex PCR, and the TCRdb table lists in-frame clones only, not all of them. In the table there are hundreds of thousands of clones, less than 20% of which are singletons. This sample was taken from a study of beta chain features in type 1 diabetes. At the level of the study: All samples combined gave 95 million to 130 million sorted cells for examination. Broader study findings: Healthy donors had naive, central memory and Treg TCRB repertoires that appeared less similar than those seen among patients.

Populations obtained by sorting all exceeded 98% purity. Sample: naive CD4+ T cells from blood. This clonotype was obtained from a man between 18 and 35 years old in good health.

This CDR3 is CSVSPDRAYEQYF. CDR3 bases: TGCAGCGTTTCCCCGGACAGGGCCTACGAGCAGTACTTC. The gene calls are TRBV29-1 and TRBJ2-7, with 8 bases fitting TRBD1. Germline CDR1 is SQVTM and CDR2 is ANQGSEA. This CDR3 is built from 13 residues. Trimming at V came to 5 bases and at J to 2 bases, leaving 5 bases not matched to a gene.